Presented here are 8 T cell receptor beta chains from one specimen sequenced in a study of regulatory T cells in long-lasting Graves disease. Time point of the sample: newly diagnosed GD, antithyroid drugs for less than 3 months. PBMC-extracted RNA yielded the TCR library. Relying on iRepertoire HTBI primers and Arm-PCR of CDR3 regions, the team built TCR beta libraries. TCRdb re-analysed the multiplex PCR reads in MiXCR, keeping a single row per CDR3 protein. The sample lists about 460,000 distinct CDR3 sequences, 11% to 15% occurring once. These data are also associated with another study on T cells in Graves' hyperthyroidism and ophthalmopathy.

The material sequenced was peripheral blood mononuclear cells (PBMCs), taken at new diagnosis, from a patient treated with antithyroid drugs. These receptors all stem from a woman aged 45-65 years with Graves disease.

V usage is TRBV7-3 and J usage is TRBJ1-4; tentative D call: TRBD1 (6 bases). V was pared by 3 bases and J by 0 bases, with 11 bases between. This CDR3 comprises 16 residues. From germline, CDR1 is SGHTA and CDR2 FQGTGA. Here the CDR3 DNA reads TGTGCCAGCAGCTTTTACAGACAGGCAACTAATGAAAAACTGTTTTTT. It translates to CASSFYRQATNEKLFF.

Points on this clonotype: Since a much larger clone is just one base distant, this may be a read error. This chain uses TRBV24-1 with TRBJ2-4; TRBD1 is a possible D gene (6 bases). The germline V gene has CDR1 KGHDR and CDR2 SFDVKD. CDR3 length: 16 amino acids. This CDR3 is CATSDGRQDPVNTQYF. CDR3 DNA sequence: TGTGCCACCAGTGATGGCCGACAGGACCCGGTGAACACTCAGTACTTC.

The sample holds a few counts of this clonotype. The V gene is TRBV5-1, the J gene TRBJ1-3; D remains unclear. The CDR3 is 14 residues long. CDR1 and CDR2 from the germline V gene are SGHRS and YFSETQ. V lost 1 base and J lost 3, with 8 bases in between. Here the CDR3 reads CASSLSGLGNTIYF. As DNA, the CDR3 is TGCGCCAGCAGCTTGTCCGGCCTTGGAAACACCATATATTTT.

The rearrangement links TRBV6-1 to TRBJ1-2, with 7 bases lining up with TRBD1. This CDR3 region has 13 residues. The V and J ends lost 6 bases and 11 bases, in that order; junction bases with no gene match: 12. Germline assignment: CDR1 MNHNS and CDR2 SASEGT. CDR3 DNA sequence: TGTGCCAGCAGCCTAAAAGACAGGGCTCTTTACACCTTC. Residues: CASSLKDRALYTF.

This chain connects TRBV29-1 to TRBJ1-1, with D tentatively TRBD1 (6 bases). The CDR3 contains 13 residues. With 3 bases removed from V and 4 bases from J, the gap between germline ends came to 12 bases. Per germline, CDR1 SQVTM and CDR2 ANQGSEA. In DNA, the CDR3 is TGCAGCGTTGACGGGGGGCGGGTCACTGAAGCTTTCTTT. Its protein is CSVDGGRVTEAFF.

The chain links TRBV25-1 to TRBJ1-5, with D unresolved. The CDR3 spans 14 residues. Trimming left V 6 bases short and J 1 base short, with 10 bases between. Germline loops: CDR1 MGHDK, CDR2 SYGVNS. CDR3 in DNA: TGTGCCAGCAGCTGGGCCGACAGCAATCAGCCCCAGCATTTT. Its protein is CASSWADSNQPQHF.

This rearrangement joins TRBV6-1 to TRBJ2-7; D perhaps matches TRBD2 (5 bases). Trimming stripped 4 bases from V and 7 bases from J, with 17 bases between. Germline lookup yields CDR1 MNHNS and CDR2 SASEGT. The CDR3 contains 14 residues. CDR3 region: CASSGTGGYYEQYF. In nucleotides, the CDR3 is TGTGCCAGCAGTGGGACTGGCGGTTACTATGAGCAGTACTTC.

This clonotype came up many times. The CDR3 here is CASSVNSNYGYTF. CDR3 DNA sequence: TGTGCCAGCAGTGTCAACTCTAACTATGGCTACACCTTC. V is TRBV2 and J is TRBJ1-2; no definite D call. Germline assignment: CDR1 SNHLY and CDR2 FYNNEI. The CDR3 is 13 amino acids. The V and J ends lost 4 bases and 0 bases respectively, with 6 bases between them.